The 5 T cell receptor beta chains presented below share a single source sample, sequenced in a study of breast tumors, draining lymph nodes, adjacent tissues (dated by TCRdb to about 2016). Lymph node samples came from the axillary draining lymph nodes of breast cancer patients. Preparation of the library involved multiplex PCR. The listed sequencing device is Illumina HiSeq 2000. In-frame beta chains were kept once TCRdb had trimmed the public reads at Q25 with fastp and called clones with MiXCR. Entries that share a CDR3 protein sequence are merged under the most common genes and DNA. The sample table shows roughly 260,000 distinct CDR3 sequences, and roughly 31% are seen once. Over 0.95% of the sample is held by the ten biggest clonotypes. Sequences were obtained from axillary lymph node tissue. These receptors all come from a female donor with breast cancer. Some clones in this sample may be carry-over from other donors' samples.

This clonotype was observed many times. This CDR3 fails to terminate in the conserved phenylalanine or tryptophan, so it likely reflects a read error. V is TRBV5-1 and J is TRBJ2-3; the match to TRBD2 covers 7 bases. With 4 bases clipped from V and 0 bases from J, the junction kept 8 bases outside the gene matches. The CDR3 extends over 16 amino acids. Germline CDR1 reads SGHRS; CDR2 reads YFSETQ. Here the CDR3 reads CASSRTRPSSTDTQYS. The DNA for the CDR3 is TGCGCCAGCAGCAGGACTAGGCCCTCTAGCACAGATACGCAGTATTCT.

Comments on this clonotype: The conserved closing phenylalanine or tryptophan is absent in this CDR3, likely reflecting a read error. The chain employs TRBV7-9 and TRBJ1-3; unclear D gene. Germline V gives CDR1 SEHNR, CDR2 FQNEAQ (reference sequence). This CDR3 contains 14 residues. The CDR3 loop is CASSLLSSGSTIYL. CDR3 nucleotide sequence: TGTGCCAGCAGCTTGCTCAGCTCTGGAAGCACCATATATCTT.

A word on this clonotype: It may be a read error: a sequence one base away is much more abundant. This chain uses TRBV5-4 with TRBJ2-7; possibly TRBD2 for D (7 bases). The CDR3 spans 15 residues. V shed 0 bases and J shed 5 bases, with 15 bases lying between them. CDR1 is SGHNT and CDR2 is YYREEE in the germline V gene (reference sequence). The CDR3 sequence is CASSLAIRGADEQYF. The CDR3 DNA reads TGTGCCAGCAGCTTGGCGATTCGGGGGGCGGACGAGCAGTACTTC. Drawing the rest from reference TRBV5-4 and TRBJ2-7, the complete variable domain is ETGVTQSPTHLIKTRGQQVTLRCSSQSGHNTVSWYQQALGQGPQFIFQYYREEENGRGNFPPRFSGLQFPNYSSELNVNALELDDSALYLCASSLAIRGADEQYFGPGTRLTVT.

This clonotype was recorded many times. This rearrangement joins TRBV4-1 to TRBJ2-3, with a weak D call TRBD2 (6 bases). CDR1 MGHRA and CDR2 YSYEKL come from the germline V gene. This CDR3 is built from 12 residues. The V gene lost 4 bases and the J gene lost 6 bases, with 8 bases spanning the gap. The CDR3 spells CASSPREDTQYF. CDR3 coding DNA: TGCGCCAGCAGCCCCCGGGAGGATACGCAGTATTTT.

This sequence joins TRBV11-2 and TRBJ2-7, with D perhaps TRBD2 (6 bases). V was trimmed by 4 bases and J by 4 bases, leaving 17 bases between them. Per the germline V gene, CDR1 is SGHAT and CDR2 is FQNNGV. The CDR3 extends over 15 amino acids. The CDR3 region is CASSSPGLVIYEQYF. DNA for the CDR3: TGTGCCAGCAGCTCTCCGGGACTTGTGATTTACGAGCAGTACTTC. The full variable domain, with the rest looked up from reference TRBV11-2 and TRBJ2-7, is EAGVAQSPRYKIIEKRQSVAFWCNPISGHATLYWYQQILGQGPKLLIQFQNNGVVDDSQLPKDRFSAERLKGVDSTLKIQPAKLEDSAVYLCASSSPGLVIYEQYFGPGTRLTVT.